The 16 T cell receptor beta chains reported below all come from one sample, sequenced in a study of T cells in Graves' hyperthyroidism and ophthalmopathy. Amplification of TCR beta CDR3 regions used RNA as the template. HTBI primers were the set used in a first-round RT-PCR of the TCR CDR3. TCRdb used MiXCR to reprocess the multiplex PCR reads, holding one entry per CDR3 protein. The data contain around 450,000 distinct CDR3 sequences, 15% to 17% of them singletons. Sequencing was done on a sample of blood. Receptors were obtained from a woman aged 18-30 years with Graves' hyperthyroidism.

This clonotype has a count of ten or more. V usage is TRBV7-9 and J usage is TRBJ2-7, with TRBD2 as a possible D gene (5 bases). The CDR3 runs 17 residues. Per the germline V gene, CDR1 is SEHNR and CDR2 is FQNEAQ (reference sequence). Trimming shortened V by 4 bases and J by 1 base, and 20 bases separated the two germline ends. As DNA, the CDR3 is TGTGCCAGCAGCTACGGTTCCCTGCTAGCTCATTCCTACGAGCAGTACTTC. Its translation is CASSYGSLLAHSYEQYF.

This clonotype was counted many times. J is TRBJ1-1 and V is TRBV7-2; no reliable D call. CDR3 length: 14 amino acids. CDR1 is SGHTA, CDR2 FQGNSA, per germline. Trimming took 5 bases from V and 5 from J, leaving 15 bases between them. CDR3 bases: TGTGCCAGCAGCCTGGACCCGGGAGGGACTGAAGCTTTCTTT. This gives the protein CASSLDPGGTEAFF.

The chain uses TRBV27 and TRBJ2-1, with 7 bases that match TRBD2. The CDR3 runs 14 residues. Germline lookup yields CDR1 MNHEY and CDR2 SMNVEV (reference sequence). V was clipped by 8 bases and J by 3 bases; unmatched bases: 7. This CDR3 is CASAPSGDYNEQFF. For the CDR3, the DNA is TGTGCCAGCGCACCTAGCGGAGACTACAATGAGCAGTTCTTC.

The CDR3 spells CASSLALSAGTYEQYF. The CDR3 region has the DNA TGCGCCAGCAGCTTGGCCTTATCGGCTGGGACCTACGAGCAGTACTTC. V usage is TRBV5-1 and J usage is TRBJ2-7; D call uncertain. This CDR3 region has 16 residues. V shed 0 bases and J shed 2 bases, with 15 bases lying between them. Germline CDR1 SGHRS, CDR2 YFSETQ.

This clonotype was seen many times. The V and J genes are TRBV11-2 and TRBJ2-4; D unclear. Germline V gene lookup returns CDR1 SGHAT and CDR2 FQNNGV. The V end lost 0 bases, the J end lost 7 bases, and 7 bases lay between the germline ends. This CDR3 is 13 amino acids long. The CDR3: CASSLDRKNIQYF. In DNA form, the CDR3 reads TGTGCCAGCAGCTTAGATAGAAAGAACATTCAGTACTTC.

This clonotype has ten or more counts. The CDR3 spells CASSPVATLGSAETQYF. CDR3 coding DNA: TGTGCCAGCAGCCCTGTCGCCACCTTGGGGAGTGCGGAGACCCAGTACTTC. This chain links TRBV7-9 with TRBJ2-5; a weak D match, TRBD2 (5 bases). This CDR3 spans 17 amino acids. Germline CDR1 and CDR2: SEHNR and FQNEAQ (reference sequence). The V and J ends lost 5 bases and 5 bases respectively, with 24 bases between them. The whole variable domain, filled in from reference TRBV7-9 and TRBJ2-5, reads DTGVSQNPRHKITKRGQNVTFRCDPISEHNRLYWYRQTLGQGPEFLTYFQNEAQLEKSRLLSDRFSAERPKGSFSTLEIQRTEQGDSAMYLCASSPVATLGSAETQYFGPGTRLLVL.

This chain connects TRBV29-1 to TRBJ2-1; TRBD2 aligns across 8 bases. There are 15 residues in the CDR3. Germline V gene sequence: CDR1 SQVTM, CDR2 ANQGSEA. The trim removed 2 bases at V and 12 bases at J, leaving 15 bases unmatched. The CDR3 region has the DNA TGCAGCGTTGAAAGGGGGACGGGAGGGAGCCAAGGGCAGTTCTTC. Translated, it gives CSVERGTGGSQGQFF.

V gene TRBV4-2 combines with J gene TRBJ2-5, with 8 positions matching TRBD2. V lost 6 bases, J lost 7 bases, and 7 bases stayed unmatched. Per the germline V gene, CDR1 is LGHNA and CDR2 is YNFKEQ. The CDR3 extends over 13 amino acids. CDR3 protein: CASRGLGEGTQYF. The CDR3 DNA reads as TGTGCCAGCAGGGGACTAGGGGAAGGGACCCAGTACTTC.

This clonotype was recorded a few times. The V call is TRBV20-1, the J call TRBJ1-2, with 7 bases lining up with TRBD1. Germline CDR1 DFQATT, CDR2 SNEGSKA (reference sequence). This CDR3 spans 14 amino acids. The J segment lost 7 bases and the V segment lost 4 bases, leaving 12 bases of the junction unmatched. The CDR3 DNA is TGCAGTGCTATCCGGGACAGAGACTCGGGTGGCTACACCTTC. This translates into CSAIRDRDSGGYTF.

This clonotype was counted between two and nine times. V usage is TRBV24-1 and J usage is TRBJ2-1, with 9 nucleotides matching TRBD2. This CDR3 is built from 14 residues. CDR1 KGHDR and CDR2 SFDVKD come from the germline V gene. The V segment lost 7 bases and the J segment 6 bases; nucleotides outside the gene matches: 6. The CDR3: CATRSAGGTNEQFF. Written as DNA, the CDR3 is TGTGCCACCAGGTCAGCGGGAGGAACCAATGAGCAGTTCTTC.

The rearrangement joins TRBV7-3 to TRBJ2-3; 9 bases are a match to TRBD2. V gave up 1 base and J gave up 5 bases; unmatched junction bases: 4. This CDR3 contains 15 residues. Germline CDR1 is SGHTA and CDR2 is FQGTGA. The CDR3 DNA sequence: TGTGCCAGCAGCTTAAGTGCGGGAGGGGTAGATACGCAGTATTTT. Residues: CASSLSAGGVDTQYF.

This clonotype was counted many times. This chain links TRBV2 with TRBJ2-7; TRBD2 is a possible D gene (5 bases). Trimming cost V 4 bases and J 2 bases, with 9 bases left between them. This CDR3 is 13 amino acids long. The V gene's germline CDR1 is SNHLY and CDR2 FYNNEI. DNA of the CDR3: TGTGCCAGCAGTGGGACTTTCCCCTACGAGCAGTACTTC. Protein sequence: CASSGTFPYEQYF.

This clonotype showed up just a few times. CDR3 nucleotides: TGTGCCAGCAGAAGGGACAGGGGGGGGTACACTGAAGCTTTCTTT. Protein sequence: CASRRDRGGYTEAFF. The chain has TRBV12-3 or TRBV12-4 and TRBJ1-1; 11 positions agree with TRBD1. The CDR3 sequence is 15 residues long. After removal of 6 bases from V and 3 bases from J, the junction contained 6 bases not matched to a gene.

With respect to this clonotype: Given a much more abundant clone one base away, this may be a read error. The chain couples TRBV2 to TRBJ2-2; the D is unclear. CDR1 and CDR2 from the germline V gene are SNHLY and FYNNEI. The CDR3 is 15 amino acids. The germline V and J ends were trimmed by 4 bases and 4 bases, with 13 bases remaining between them. The CDR3 spells CASSVPQSGTGELFF. The CDR3 DNA reads as TGTGCCAGCAGTGTTCCCCAGAGTGGCACCGGGGAGCTGTTTTTT. Full variable domain (outside the CDR3, taken from reference TRBV2 and TRBJ2-2): EPEVTQTPSHQVTQMGQEVILRCVPISNHLYFYWYRQILGQKVEFLVSFYNNEISEKSEIFDDQFSVERPDGSNFTLKIRSTKLEDSAMYFCASSVPQSGTGELFFGEGSRLTVL.

In this sample, this clonotype turned up a few times. The rearrangement uses TRBV28 and TRBJ2-3; D gene unclear. Germline V lookup: CDR1 MDHEN, CDR2 SYDVKM. The CDR3 spans 14 residues. Between the trimmed V and J ends, which lost 7 bases and 1 base, there was a span of 12 bases. CDR3 sequence (DNA): TGTGCCAGCACCCTTAGACGAGGCACAGATACGCAGTATTTT. Protein sequence: CASTLRRGTDTQYF.

The table lists this clonotype with a few counts. The J gene is TRBJ2-7, the V gene TRBV20-1, with 9 nucleotides matching TRBD2. From germline, CDR1 is DFQATT and CDR2 SNEGSKA (reference sequence). The V gene end was trimmed by 1 base and the J gene end by 2 bases; junction bases not matched to a gene: 18. This CDR3 contains 19 residues. The CDR3 region has the DNA TGCAGTGCTAGAGGCCCTCTAGCGGGACCCATATCGGGAGCCTACGAGCAGTACTTC. Protein product: CSARGPLAGPISGAYEQYF.